This T cell receptor (beta chain) comes out of a study of T cell responses to AZD1222 COVID-19 vaccine. Turning to the study itself: Analysis merged second doses at about 4 or about 12 weeks. Broader study findings: After two AZD1222 doses, spike-specific TCR breadth and depth rose versus day 0. There were vaccine-associated CD4 TCRs across spike, dominant at 160-218 and 743-854.

TCRdb keeps only in-frame clones here, not all; method: immunoSEQ multiplex PCR. This sample has about 120,000 clones, with under 90% found just once. Points on this clone: Its target is unknown.

The TCR originated in an adult in good health. Sequencing was performed on peripheral blood, taken on day 0 of AZD1222 vaccination.

This chain's CDR3 is CASSEKNSGLSLRGEQFF. DNA for the CDR3: TGCGCCAGCAGTGAGAAAAATTCGGGCCTAAGCCTGCGGGGTGAGCAGTTCTTC. The chain carries TRBV10-1 and TRBJ2-1, with a possible D match to TRBD2 (6 bases). The CDR3 spans 18 residues. CDR1 and CDR2 from the germline V gene are WNHNN and SYGVQD (reference sequence). Trimming shortened V by 2 bases and J by 9 bases, and 26 bases separated the two germline ends.